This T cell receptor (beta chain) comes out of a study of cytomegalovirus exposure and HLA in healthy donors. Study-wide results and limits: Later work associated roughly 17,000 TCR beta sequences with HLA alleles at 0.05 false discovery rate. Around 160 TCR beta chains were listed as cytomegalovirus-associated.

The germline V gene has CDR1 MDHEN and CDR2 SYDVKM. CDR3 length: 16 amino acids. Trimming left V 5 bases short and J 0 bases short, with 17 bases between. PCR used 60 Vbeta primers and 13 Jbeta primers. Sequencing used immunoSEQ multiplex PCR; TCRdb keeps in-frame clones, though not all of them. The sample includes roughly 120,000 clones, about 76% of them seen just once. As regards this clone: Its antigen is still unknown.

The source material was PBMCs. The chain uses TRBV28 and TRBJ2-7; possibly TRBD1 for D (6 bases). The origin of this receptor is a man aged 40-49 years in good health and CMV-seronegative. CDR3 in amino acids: CASSPYLQGTSYEQYF. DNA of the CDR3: TGTGCCAGCAGTCCCTACCTTCAGGGGACCTCCTACGAGCAGTACTTC.